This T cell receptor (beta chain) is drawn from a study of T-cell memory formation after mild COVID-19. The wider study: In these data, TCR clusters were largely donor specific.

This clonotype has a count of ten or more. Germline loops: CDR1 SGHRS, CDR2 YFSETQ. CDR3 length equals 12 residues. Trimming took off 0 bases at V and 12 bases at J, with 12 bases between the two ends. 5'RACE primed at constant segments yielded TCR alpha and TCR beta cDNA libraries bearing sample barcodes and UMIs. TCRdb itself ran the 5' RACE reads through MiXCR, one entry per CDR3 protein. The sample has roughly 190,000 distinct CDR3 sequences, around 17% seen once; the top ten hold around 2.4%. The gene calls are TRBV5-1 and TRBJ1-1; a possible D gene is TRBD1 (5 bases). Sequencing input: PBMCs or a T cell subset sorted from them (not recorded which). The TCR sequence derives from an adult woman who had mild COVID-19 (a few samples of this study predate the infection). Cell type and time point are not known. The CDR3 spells CASSLGGISTFF. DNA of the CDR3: TGCGCCAGCAGCTTGGGGGGGATCTCGACTTTCTTT.